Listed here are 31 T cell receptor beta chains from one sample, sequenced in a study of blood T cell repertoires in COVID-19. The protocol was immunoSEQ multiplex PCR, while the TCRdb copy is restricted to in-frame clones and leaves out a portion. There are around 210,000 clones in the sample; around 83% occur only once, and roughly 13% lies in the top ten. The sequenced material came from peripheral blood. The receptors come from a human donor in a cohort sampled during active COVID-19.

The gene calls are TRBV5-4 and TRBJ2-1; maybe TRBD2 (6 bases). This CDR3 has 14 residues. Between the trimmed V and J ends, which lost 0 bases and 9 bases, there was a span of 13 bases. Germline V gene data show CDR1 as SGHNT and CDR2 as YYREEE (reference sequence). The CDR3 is CASSLASVFGEQFF. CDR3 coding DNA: TGTGCCAGCAGCTTGGCTAGCGTCTTCGGTGAGCAGTTCTTC.

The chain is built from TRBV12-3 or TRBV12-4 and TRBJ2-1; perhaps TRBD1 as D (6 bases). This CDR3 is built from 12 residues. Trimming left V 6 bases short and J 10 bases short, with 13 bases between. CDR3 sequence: CASRGTGTEQFF. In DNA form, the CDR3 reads TGTGCCAGCAGGGGAACAGGGACAGAGCAGTTCTTC.

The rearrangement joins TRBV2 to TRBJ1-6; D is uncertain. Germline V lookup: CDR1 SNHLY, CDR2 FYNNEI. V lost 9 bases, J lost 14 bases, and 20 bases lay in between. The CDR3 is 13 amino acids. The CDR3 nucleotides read TGTGCCAGGAACGGTCGCGAACTTAATGCCCTCCACTTT. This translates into CARNGRELNALHF.

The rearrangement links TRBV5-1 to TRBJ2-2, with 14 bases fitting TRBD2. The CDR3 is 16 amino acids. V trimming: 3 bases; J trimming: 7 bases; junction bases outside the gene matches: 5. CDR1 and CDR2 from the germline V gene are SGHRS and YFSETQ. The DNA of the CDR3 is TGCGCCAGCAGCTCCGGGACTAGCGGGAGTTACGGGGAGCTGTTTTTT. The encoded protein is CASSSGTSGSYGELFF.

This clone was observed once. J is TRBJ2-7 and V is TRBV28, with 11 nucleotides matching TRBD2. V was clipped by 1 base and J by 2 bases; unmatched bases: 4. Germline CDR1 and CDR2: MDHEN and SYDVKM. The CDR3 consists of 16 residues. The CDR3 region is CASSLFTSGSPYEQYF. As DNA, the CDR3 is TGTGCCAGCAGTTTATTTACTAGCGGGAGTCCCTACGAGCAGTACTTC. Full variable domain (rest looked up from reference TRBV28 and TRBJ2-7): DVKVTQSSRYLVKRTGEKVFLECVQDMDHENMFWYRQDPGLGLRLIYFSYDVKMKEKGDIPEGYSVSREKKERFSLILESASTNQTSMYLCASSLFTSGSPYEQYFGPGTRLTVT.

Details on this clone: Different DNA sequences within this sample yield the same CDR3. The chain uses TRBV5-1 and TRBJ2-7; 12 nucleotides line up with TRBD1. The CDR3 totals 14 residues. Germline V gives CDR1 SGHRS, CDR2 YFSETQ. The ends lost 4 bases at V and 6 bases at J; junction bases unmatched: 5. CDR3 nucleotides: TGCGCCAGCAGCAGCGGGACAGGGGGCCGCGAGCAGTACTTC. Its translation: CASSSGTGGREQYF.

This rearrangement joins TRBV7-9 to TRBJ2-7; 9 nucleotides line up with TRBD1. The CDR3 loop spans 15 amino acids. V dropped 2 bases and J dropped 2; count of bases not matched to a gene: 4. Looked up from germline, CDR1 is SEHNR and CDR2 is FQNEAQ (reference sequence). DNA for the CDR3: TGTGCCAGCAGCTTATCCGGGACAGGGCCCTACGAGCAGTACTTC. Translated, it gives CASSLSGTGPYEQYF.

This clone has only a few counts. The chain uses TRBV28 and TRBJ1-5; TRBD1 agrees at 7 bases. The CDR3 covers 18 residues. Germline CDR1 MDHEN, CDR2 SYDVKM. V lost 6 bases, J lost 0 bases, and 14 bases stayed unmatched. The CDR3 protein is CASRKSSGTVYSNQPQHF. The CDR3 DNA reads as TGTGCCAGCAGAAAATCGTCCGGGACAGTTTATAGCAATCAGCCCCAGCATTTT.

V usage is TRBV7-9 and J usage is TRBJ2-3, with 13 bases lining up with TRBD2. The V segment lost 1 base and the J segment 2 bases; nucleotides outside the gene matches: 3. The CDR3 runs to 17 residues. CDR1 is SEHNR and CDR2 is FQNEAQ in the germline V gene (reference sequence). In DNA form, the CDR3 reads TGTGCCAGCAGCTTAGGGACTAGCGGGAGCTCCACAGATACGCAGTATTTT. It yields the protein CASSLGTSGSSTDTQYF.

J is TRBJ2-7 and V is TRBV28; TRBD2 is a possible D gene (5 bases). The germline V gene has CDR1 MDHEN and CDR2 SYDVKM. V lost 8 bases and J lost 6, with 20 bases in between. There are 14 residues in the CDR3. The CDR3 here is CASQTNPGAGEQYF. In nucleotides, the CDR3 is TGTGCCAGCCAGACCAACCCCGGCGCGGGCGAGCAGTACTTC.

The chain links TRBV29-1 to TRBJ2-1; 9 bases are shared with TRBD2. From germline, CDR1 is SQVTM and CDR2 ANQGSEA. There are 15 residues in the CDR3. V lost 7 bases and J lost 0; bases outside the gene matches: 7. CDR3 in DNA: TGCAGCGGGCGGACTAGCGTCAGCTCCTACAATGAGCAGTTCTTC. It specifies CSGRTSVSSYNEQFF.

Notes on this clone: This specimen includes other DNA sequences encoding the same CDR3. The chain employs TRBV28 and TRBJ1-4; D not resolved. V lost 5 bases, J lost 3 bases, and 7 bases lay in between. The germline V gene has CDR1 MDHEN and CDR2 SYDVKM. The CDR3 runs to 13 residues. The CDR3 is CASSTPANEKLFF. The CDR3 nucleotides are TGTGCCAGCAGTACCCCGGCTAATGAAAAACTGTTTTTT.

The CDR3 region is CASSLRQGDEQYF. The CDR3 nucleotides read TGTGCCAGCAGCTTAAGGCAGGGGGACGAGCAGTACTTC. The chain couples TRBV7-9 to TRBJ2-7, with 7 nucleotides matching TRBD1. With V trimmed by 2 bases and J by 5 bases, 3 bases remained unmatched. CDR1 and CDR2 from the germline V gene are SEHNR and FQNEAQ (reference sequence). This CDR3 has 13 residues.

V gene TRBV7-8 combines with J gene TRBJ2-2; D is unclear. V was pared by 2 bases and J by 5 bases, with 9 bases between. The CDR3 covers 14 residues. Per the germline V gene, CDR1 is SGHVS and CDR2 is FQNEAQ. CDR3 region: CASSLLFRTGELFF. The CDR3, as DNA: TGTGCCAGCAGCTTACTTTTCCGGACCGGGGAGCTGTTTTTT. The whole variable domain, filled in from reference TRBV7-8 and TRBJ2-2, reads GAGVSQSPRYKVAKRGQDVALRCDPISGHVSLFWYQQALGQGPEFLTYFQNEAQLDKSGLPSDRFFAERPEGSVSTLKIQRTQQEDSAVYLCASSLLFRTGELFFGEGSRLTVL.

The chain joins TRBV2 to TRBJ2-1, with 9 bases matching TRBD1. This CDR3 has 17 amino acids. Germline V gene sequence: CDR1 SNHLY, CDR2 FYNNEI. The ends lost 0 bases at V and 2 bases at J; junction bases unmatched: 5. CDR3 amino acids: CASSEAGTGIPYNEQFF. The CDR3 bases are TGTGCCAGCAGTGAAGCCGGGACAGGGATCCCCTACAATGAGCAGTTCTTC. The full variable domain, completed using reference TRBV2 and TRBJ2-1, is EPEVTQTPSHQVTQMGQEVILRCVPISNHLYFYWYRQILGQKVEFLVSFYNNEISEKSEIFDDQFSVERPDGSNFTLKIRSTKLEDSAMYFCASSEAGTGIPYNEQFFGPGTRLTVL.

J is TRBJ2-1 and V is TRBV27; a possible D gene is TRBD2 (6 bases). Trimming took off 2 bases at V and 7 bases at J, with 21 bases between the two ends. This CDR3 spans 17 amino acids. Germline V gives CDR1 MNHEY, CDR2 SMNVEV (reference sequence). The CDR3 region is CASSLPNRGRRGNEQFF. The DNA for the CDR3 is TGTGCCAGCAGTTTACCCAACCGGGGGAGGCGTGGGAATGAGCAGTTCTTC.

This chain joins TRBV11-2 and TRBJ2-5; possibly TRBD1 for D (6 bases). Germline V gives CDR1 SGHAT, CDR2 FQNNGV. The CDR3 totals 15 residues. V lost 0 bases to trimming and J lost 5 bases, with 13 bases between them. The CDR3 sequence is CASSLENNRGETQYF. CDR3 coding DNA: TGTGCCAGCAGCTTAGAAAACAATAGGGGGGAGACCCAGTACTTC. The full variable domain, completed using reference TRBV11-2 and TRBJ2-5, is EAGVAQSPRYKIIEKRQSVAFWCNPISGHATLYWYQQILGQGPKLLIQFQNNGVVDDSQLPKDRFSAERLKGVDSTLKIQPAKLEDSAVYLCASSLENNRGETQYFGPGTRLLVL.

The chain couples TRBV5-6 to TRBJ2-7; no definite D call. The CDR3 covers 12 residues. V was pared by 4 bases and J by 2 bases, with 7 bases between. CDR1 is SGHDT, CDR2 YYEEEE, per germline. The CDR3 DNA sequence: TGTGCCAGCAGCCACAGCCCCTACGAGCAGTACTTC. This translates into CASSHSPYEQYF.

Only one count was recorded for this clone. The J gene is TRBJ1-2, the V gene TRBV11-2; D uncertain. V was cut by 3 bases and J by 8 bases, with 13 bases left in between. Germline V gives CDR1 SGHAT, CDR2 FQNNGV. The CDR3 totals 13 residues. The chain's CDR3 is CASSFASRGGYTF. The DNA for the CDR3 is TGTGCCAGCAGCTTTGCGTCCCGGGGAGGCTACACCTTC.

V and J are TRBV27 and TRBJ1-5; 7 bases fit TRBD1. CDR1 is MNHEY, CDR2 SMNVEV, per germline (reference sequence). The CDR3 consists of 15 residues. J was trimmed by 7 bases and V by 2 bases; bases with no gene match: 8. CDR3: CASSLTQGIGQPQHF. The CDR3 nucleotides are TGTGCCAGCAGTTTAACACAGGGGATTGGGCAGCCCCAGCATTTT.

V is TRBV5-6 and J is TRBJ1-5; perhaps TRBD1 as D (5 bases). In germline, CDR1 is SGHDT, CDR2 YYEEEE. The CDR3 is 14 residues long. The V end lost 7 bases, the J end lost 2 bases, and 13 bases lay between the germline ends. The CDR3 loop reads CASGIWGRNQPQHF. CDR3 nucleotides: TGTGCCAGCGGTATATGGGGCCGCAATCAGCCCCAGCATTTT.

CDR3 sequence reads: CASSDPPTGVLDTQYF. In DNA form, the CDR3 reads TGTGCCAGCAGCGATCCTCCTACGGGGGTTCTAGATACGCAGTATTTT. V gene TRBV2 combines with J gene TRBJ2-3; TRBD2 might be the D (6 bases). CDR1 SNHLY and CDR2 FYNNEI come from the germline V gene. There are 16 residues in the CDR3. Between the trimmed V and J ends, which lost 6 bases and 5 bases, there was a span of 21 bases.

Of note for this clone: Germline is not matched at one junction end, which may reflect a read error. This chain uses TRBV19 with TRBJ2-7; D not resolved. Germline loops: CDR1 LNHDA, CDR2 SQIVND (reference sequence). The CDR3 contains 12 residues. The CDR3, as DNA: TGTGCCAGTAGCATCCCCGGGTACGGGCAGTACTTC. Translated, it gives CASSIPGYGQYF.

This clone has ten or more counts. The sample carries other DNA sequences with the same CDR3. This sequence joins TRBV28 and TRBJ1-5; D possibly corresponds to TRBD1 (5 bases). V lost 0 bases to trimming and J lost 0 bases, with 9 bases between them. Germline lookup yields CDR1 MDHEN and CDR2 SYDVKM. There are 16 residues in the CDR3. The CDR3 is CASSLWTVNSNQPQHF. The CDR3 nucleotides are TGTGCCAGCAGTTTATGGACAGTAAATAGCAATCAGCCCCAGCATTTT.

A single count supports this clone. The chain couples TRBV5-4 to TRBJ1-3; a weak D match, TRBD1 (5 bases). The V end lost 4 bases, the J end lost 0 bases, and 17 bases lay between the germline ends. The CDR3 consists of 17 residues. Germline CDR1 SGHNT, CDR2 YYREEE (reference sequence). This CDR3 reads CASSLIQTASSGNTIYF. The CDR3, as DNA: TGTGCCAGCAGCCTCATCCAGACAGCATCCTCTGGAAACACCATATATTTT.

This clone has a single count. CDR3 DNA: TGTGCCAGCTCCCCAAGGACAGGGTTGACAGATACGCAGTATTTT. This translates into CASSPRTGLTDTQYF. This chain connects TRBV18 to TRBJ2-3; 8 positions agree with TRBD1. This CDR3 comprises 15 residues. J gave up 3 bases and V 6 bases, and 8 bases lay outside the gene matches. The germline gives CDR1 KGHSH, CDR2 LQKENI.

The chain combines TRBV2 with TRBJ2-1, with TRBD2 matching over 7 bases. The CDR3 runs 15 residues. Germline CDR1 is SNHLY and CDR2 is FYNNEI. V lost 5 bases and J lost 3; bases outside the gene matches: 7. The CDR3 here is CASSFAGEIYNEQFF. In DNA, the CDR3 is TGTGCCAGCAGTTTTGCGGGAGAGATCTACAATGAGCAGTTCTTC.

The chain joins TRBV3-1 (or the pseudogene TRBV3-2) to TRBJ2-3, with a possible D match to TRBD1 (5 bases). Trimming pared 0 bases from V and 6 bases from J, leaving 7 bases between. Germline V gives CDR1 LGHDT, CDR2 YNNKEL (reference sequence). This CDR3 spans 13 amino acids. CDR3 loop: CASSQDWGDTQYF. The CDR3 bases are TGTGCCAGCAGCCAAGATTGGGGCGATACGCAGTATTTT.

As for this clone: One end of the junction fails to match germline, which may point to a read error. The CDR3 reads CASSLGPQNAEAFF. The CDR3 DNA reads TGTGCCAGCAGCTTAGGGCCACAGAACGCTGAAGCTTTCTTT. The rearrangement joins TRBV7-9 to TRBJ1-1; D gene unclear. The CDR3 covers 14 residues. CDR1 is SEHNR, CDR2 FQNEAQ, per germline (reference sequence).

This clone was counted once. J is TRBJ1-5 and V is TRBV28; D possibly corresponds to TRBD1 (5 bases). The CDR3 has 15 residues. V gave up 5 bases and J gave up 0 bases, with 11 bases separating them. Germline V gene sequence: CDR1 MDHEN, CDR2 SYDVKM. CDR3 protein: CASSLTVYSNQPQHF. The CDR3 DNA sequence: TGTGCCAGCAGTCTGACAGTATATAGCAATCAGCCCCAGCATTTT.

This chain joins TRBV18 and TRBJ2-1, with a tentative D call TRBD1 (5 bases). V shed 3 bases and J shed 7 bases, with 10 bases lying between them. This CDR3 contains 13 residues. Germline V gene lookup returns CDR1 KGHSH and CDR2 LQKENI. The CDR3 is CASSPMGRNEQFF. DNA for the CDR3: TGTGCCAGCTCACCCATGGGGCGGAATGAGCAGTTCTTC.